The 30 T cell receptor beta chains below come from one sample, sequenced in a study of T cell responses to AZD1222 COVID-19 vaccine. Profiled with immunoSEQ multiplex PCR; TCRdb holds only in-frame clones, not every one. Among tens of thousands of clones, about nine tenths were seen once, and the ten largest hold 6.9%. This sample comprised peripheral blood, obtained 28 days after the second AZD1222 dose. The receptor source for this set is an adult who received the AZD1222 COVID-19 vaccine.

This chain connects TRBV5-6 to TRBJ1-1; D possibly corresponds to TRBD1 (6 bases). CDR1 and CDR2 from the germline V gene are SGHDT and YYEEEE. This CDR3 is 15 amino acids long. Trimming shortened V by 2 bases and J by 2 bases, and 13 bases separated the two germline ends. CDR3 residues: CASSFFRGTNTEAFF. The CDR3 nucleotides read TGTGCCAGCAGCTTTTTCAGGGGCACTAACACTGAAGCTTTCTTT. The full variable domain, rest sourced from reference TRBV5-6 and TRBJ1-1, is DAGVTQSPTHLIKTRGQQVTLRCSPKSGHDTVSWYQQALGQGPQFIFQYYEEEERQRGNFPDRFSGHQFPNYSSELNVNALLLGDSALYLCASSFFRGTNTEAFFGQGTRLTVV.

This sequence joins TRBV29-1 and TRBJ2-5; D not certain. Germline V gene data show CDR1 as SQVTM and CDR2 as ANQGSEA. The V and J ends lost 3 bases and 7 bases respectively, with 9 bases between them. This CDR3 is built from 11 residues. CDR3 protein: CSVEILGTQYF. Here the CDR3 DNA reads TGCAGCGTTGAGATTTTAGGGACCCAGTACTTC. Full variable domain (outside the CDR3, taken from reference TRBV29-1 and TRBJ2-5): SAVISQKPSRDICQRGTSLTIQCQVDSQVTMMFWYRQQPGQSLTLIATANQGSEATYESGFVIDKFPISRPNLTFSTLTVSNMSPEDSSIYLCSVEILGTQYFGPGTRLLVL.

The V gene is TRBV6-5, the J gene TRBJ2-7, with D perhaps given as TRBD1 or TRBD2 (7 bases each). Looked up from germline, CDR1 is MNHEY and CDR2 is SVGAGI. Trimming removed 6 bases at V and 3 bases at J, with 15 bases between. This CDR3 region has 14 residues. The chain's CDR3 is CASREQGGHYEQYF. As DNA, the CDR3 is TGTGCCAGCAGGGAGCAGGGGGGGCACTACGAGCAGTACTTC.

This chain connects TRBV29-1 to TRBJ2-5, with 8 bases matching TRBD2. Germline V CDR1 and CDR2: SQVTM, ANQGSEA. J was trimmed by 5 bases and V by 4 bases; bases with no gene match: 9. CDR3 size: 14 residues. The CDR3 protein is CSVGSGSLSETQYF. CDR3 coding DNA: TGCAGCGTTGGAAGCGGGAGTCTATCGGAGACCCAGTACTTC.

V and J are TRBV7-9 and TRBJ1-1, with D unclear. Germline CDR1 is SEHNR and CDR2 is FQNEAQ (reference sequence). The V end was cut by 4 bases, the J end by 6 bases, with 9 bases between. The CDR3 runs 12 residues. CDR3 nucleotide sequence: TGTGCCAGCAGCTCGGACTGGGCTGAAGCTTTCTTT. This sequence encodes CASSSDWAEAFF.

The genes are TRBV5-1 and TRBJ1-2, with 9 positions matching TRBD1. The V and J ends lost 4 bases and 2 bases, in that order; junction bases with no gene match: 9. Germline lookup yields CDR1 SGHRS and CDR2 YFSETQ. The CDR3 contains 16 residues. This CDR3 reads CASSANSGTGNYGYTF. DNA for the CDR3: TGCGCCAGCAGCGCGAACTCCGGGACAGGGAACTATGGCTACACCTTC.

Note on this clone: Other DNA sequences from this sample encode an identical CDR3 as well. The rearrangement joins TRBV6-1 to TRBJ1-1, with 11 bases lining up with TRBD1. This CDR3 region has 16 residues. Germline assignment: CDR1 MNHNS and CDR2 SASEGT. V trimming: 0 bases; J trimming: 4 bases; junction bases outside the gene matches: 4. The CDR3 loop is CASSEAEGQGGTEAFF. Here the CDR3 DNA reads TGTGCCAGCAGTGAAGCTGAGGGACAGGGGGGCACTGAAGCTTTCTTT.

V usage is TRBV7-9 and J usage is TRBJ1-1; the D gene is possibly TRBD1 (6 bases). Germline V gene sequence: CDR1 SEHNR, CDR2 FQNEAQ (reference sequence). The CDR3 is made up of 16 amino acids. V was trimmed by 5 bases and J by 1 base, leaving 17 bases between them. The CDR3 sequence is CASSLPRTAPNTEAFF. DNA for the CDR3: TGTGCCAGCAGCCTACCCCGGACAGCGCCGAACACTGAAGCTTTCTTT.

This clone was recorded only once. Here the CDR3 reads CASSLGGRGSYEQYF. The CDR3 nucleotides are TGTGCCAGCAGCTTAGGCGGGAGAGGGTCCTACGAGCAGTACTTC. The chain combines TRBV7-3 with TRBJ2-7; 7 nucleotides agree with TRBD2. The length of the CDR3 is 15 residues. Unmatched junction bases numbered 5, after V lost 2 bases and J lost 1 base. CDR1 and CDR2 from the germline V gene are SGHTA and FQGTGA.

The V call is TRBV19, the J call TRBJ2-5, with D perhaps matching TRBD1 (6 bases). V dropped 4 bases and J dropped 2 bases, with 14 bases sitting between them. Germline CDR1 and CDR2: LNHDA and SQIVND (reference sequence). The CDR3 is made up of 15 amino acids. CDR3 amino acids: CASSRNAGAQETQYF. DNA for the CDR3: TGTGCCAGTAGTAGAAACGCAGGGGCACAAGAGACCCAGTACTTC.

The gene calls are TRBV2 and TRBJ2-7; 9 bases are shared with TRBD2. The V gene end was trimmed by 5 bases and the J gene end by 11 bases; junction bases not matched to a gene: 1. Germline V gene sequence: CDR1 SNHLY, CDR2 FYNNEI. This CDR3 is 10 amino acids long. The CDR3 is CASSPSGEYF. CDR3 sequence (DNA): TGTGCCAGCAGTCCTAGCGGGGAGTACTTC. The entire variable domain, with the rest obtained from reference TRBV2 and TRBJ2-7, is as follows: EPEVTQTPSHQVTQMGQEVILRCVPISNHLYFYWYRQILGQKVEFLVSFYNNEISEKSEIFDDQFSVERPDGSNFTLKIRSTKLEDSAMYFCASSPSGEYFGPGTRLTVT.

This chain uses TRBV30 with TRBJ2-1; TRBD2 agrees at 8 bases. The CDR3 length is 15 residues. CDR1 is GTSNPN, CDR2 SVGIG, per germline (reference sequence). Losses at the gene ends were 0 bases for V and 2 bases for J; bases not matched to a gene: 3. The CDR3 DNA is TGTGCCTGGAGTGTCGGGAGGGGCCCCTACAATGAGCAGTTCTTC. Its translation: CAWSVGRGPYNEQFF.

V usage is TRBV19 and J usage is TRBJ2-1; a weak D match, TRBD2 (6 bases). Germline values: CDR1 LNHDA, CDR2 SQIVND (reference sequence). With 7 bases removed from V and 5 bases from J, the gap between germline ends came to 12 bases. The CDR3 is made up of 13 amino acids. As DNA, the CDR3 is TGTGCCAGTACCCCGACTAGTCACAATGAGCAGTTCTTC. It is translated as CASTPTSHNEQFF.

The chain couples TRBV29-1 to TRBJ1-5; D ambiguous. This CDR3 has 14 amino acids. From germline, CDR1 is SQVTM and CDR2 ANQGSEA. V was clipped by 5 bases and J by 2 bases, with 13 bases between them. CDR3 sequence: CSVRGGPGNQPQHF. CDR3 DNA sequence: TGCAGCGTTCGGGGAGGTCCGGGCAATCAGCCCCAGCATTTT.

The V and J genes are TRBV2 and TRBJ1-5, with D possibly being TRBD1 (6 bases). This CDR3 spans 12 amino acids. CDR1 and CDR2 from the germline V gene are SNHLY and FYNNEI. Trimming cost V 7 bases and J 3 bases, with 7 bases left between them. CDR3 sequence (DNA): TGTGCCAGCAAGGGGGTCAATCAGCCCCAGCATTTT. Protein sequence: CASKGVNQPQHF.

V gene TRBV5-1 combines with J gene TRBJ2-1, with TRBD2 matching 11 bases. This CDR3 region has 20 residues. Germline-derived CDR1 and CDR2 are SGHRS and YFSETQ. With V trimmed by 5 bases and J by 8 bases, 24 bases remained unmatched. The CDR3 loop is CASRTVRLAGNWGLGDEQFF. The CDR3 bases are TGCGCCAGCAGGACGGTAAGACTAGCGGGAAATTGGGGGTTAGGGGATGAGCAGTTCTTC.

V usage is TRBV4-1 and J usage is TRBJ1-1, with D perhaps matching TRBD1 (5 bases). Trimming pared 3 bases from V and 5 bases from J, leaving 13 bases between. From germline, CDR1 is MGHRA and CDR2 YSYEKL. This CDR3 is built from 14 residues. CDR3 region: CASSQGELKTEAFF. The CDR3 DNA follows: TGCGCCAGCAGCCAGGGGGAATTAAAGACTGAAGCTTTCTTT.

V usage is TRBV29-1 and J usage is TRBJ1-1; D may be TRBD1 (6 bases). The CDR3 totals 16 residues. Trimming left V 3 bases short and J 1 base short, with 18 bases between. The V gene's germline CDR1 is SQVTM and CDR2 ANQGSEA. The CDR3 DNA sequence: TGCAGCGTTGATGAAAGCGCGACAGGTTCGAACACTGAAGCTTTCTTT. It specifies CSVDESATGSNTEAFF.

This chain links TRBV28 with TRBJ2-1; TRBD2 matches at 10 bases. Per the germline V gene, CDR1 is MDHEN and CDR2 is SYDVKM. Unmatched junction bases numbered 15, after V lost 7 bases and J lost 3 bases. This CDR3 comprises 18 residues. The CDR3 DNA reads TGTGCCAGCACGGCGGAGGCTAGCGGGAGCTACTACTACAATGAGCAGTTCTTC. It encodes CASTAEASGSYYYNEQFF.

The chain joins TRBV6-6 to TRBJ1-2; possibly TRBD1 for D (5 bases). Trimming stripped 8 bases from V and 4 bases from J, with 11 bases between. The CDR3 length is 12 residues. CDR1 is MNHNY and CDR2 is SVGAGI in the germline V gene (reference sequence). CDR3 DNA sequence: TGTGCCAGCGGGGGAACTTTCTATGGCTACACCTTC. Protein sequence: CASGGTFYGYTF.

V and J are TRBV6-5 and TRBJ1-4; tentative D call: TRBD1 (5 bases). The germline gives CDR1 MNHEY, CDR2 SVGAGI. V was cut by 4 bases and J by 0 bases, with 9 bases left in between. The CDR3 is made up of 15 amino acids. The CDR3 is CASSLTQATNEKLFF. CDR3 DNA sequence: TGTGCCAGCAGTTTGACACAGGCAACTAATGAAAAACTGTTTTTT.

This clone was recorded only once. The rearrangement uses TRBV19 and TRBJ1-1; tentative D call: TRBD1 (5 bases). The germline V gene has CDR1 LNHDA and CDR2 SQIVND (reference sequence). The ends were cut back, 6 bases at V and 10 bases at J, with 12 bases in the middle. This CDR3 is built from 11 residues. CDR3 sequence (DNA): TGTGCCAGTAGACGGGGCGGGGGAGCTTTCTTT. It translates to CASRRGGGAFF.

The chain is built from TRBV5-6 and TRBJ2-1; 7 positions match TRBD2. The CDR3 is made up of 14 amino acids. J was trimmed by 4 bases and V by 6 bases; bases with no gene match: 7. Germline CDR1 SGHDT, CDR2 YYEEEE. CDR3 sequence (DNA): TGTGCCAGCATCCGGGACTACCCATACAATGAGCAGTTCTTC. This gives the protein CASIRDYPYNEQFF. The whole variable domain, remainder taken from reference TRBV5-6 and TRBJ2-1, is DAGVTQSPTHLIKTRGQQVTLRCSPKSGHDTVSWYQQALGQGPQFIFQYYEEEERQRGNFPDRFSGHQFPNYSSELNVNALLLGDSALYLCASIRDYPYNEQFFGPGTRLTVL.

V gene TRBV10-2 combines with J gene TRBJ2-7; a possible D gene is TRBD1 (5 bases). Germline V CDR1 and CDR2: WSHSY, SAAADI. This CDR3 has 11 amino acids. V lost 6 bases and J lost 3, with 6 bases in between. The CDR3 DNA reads TGCGCCAGCAGGCAGGGCTACGAGCAGTACTTC. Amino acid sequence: CASRQGYEQYF.

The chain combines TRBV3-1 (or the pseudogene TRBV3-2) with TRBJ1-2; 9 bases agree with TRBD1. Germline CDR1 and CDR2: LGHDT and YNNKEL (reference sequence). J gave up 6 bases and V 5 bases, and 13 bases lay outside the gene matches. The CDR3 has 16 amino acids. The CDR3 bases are TGTGCCAGCAGCTTGGACCCGGGACAGGGTTTCAATGGCTACACCTTC. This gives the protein CASSLDPGQGFNGYTF.

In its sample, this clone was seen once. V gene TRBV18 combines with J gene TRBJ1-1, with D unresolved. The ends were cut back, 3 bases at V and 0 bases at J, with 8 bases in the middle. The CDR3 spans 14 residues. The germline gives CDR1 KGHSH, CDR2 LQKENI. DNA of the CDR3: TGTGCCAGCTCACCGCGCCAGATGAACACTGAAGCTTTCTTT. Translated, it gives CASSPRQMNTEAFF. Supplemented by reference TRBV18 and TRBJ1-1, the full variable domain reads NAGVMQNPRHLVRRRGQEARLRCSPMKGHSHVYWYRQLPEEGLKFMVYLQKENIIDESGMPKERFSAEFPKEGPSILRIQQVVRGDSAAYFCASSPRQMNTEAFFGQGTRLTVV.

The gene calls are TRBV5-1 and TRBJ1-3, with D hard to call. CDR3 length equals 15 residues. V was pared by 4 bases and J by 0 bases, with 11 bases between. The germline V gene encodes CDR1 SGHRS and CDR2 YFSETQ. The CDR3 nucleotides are TGCGCCAGCAGCCCCCCAGTGAGCTCTGGAAACACCATATATTTT. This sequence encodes CASSPPVSSGNTIYF.

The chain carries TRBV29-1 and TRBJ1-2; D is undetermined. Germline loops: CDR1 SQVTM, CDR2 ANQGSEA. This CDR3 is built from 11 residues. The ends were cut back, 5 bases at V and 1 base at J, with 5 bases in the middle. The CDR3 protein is CSVSDNYGYTF. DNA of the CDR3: TGCAGCGTTAGCGATAACTATGGCTACACCTTC.

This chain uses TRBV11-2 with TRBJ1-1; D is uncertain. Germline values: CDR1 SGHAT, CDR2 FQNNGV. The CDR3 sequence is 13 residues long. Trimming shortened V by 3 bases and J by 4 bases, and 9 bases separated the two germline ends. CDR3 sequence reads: CASSFPPTTEAFF. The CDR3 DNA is TGTGCCAGCAGCTTCCCACCCACCACTGAAGCTTTCTTT.

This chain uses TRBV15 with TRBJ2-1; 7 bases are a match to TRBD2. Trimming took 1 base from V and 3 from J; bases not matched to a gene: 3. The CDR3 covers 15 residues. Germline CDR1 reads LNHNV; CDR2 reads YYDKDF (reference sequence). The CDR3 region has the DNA TGTGCCACCAGCAGAGGGGTAGCGGGCTACAATGAGCAGTTCTTC. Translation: CATSRGVAGYNEQFF.